A single sample is the source of the 29 T cell receptor beta chains below, sequenced in a study of T-cell memory formation after mild COVID-19. TCRdb processed the 5' RACE reads anew with MiXCR; each CDR3 protein has one entry. The sample lists about 560,000 distinct CDR3 sequences, 15% to 20% occurring once. The sequencing sample was made of PBMCs or a T cell subset sorted from them (not recorded which). Every receptor here comes from an adult woman who had mild COVID-19 (a few samples of this study predate the infection). Cell type and time point are not known.

The V call is TRBV7-9, the J call TRBJ2-7; the match to TRBD2 covers 13 bases. The germline gives CDR1 SEHNR, CDR2 FQNEAQ (reference sequence). The CDR3 consists of 17 residues. V shed 5 bases and J 1 base; nucleotides not matched to a gene: 8. The CDR3 bases are TGTGCCAGCAGCGTAACCGGGGGACTAGCGGGATCCTACGAGCAGTACTTC. Protein: CASSVTGGLAGSYEQYF.

V is TRBV27 and J is TRBJ2-4, with 9 nucleotides matching TRBD2. V shed 6 bases and J 4 bases; nucleotides not matched to a gene: 7. This CDR3 has 15 amino acids. Germline V gene lookup returns CDR1 MNHEY and CDR2 SMNVEV (reference sequence). The CDR3 loop reads CASSAGTSGKNIQYF. The CDR3 bases are TGTGCCAGCAGCGCGGGTACTAGCGGGAAAAACATTCAGTACTTC.

This clonotype was counted a few times. V usage is TRBV3-1 and J usage is TRBJ2-1; perhaps D is TRBD1 or TRBD2 (5 bases each). From germline, CDR1 is LGHDT and CDR2 YNNKEL (reference sequence). Trimming shortened V by 8 bases and J by 8 bases, and 7 bases separated the two germline ends. The CDR3 sequence is 10 residues long. Here the CDR3 reads CASGTHEQFF. The CDR3 DNA sequence: TGTGCCAGCGGGACCCATGAGCAGTTCTTC.

This clonotype came up a few times. This chain uses TRBV10-3 with TRBJ2-7, with a weak D call TRBD1 (6 bases). The ends were cut back, 5 bases at V and 1 base at J, with 9 bases in the middle. The CDR3 sequence is 13 residues long. Germline V lookup: CDR1 ENHRY, CDR2 SYGVKD. The CDR3 loop is CAISPGQSYEQYF. The CDR3 DNA reads TGTGCCATCAGTCCTGGACAGTCCTACGAGCAGTACTTC.

CDR3 sequence reads: CASSLGQGRSPMAKNIQYF. The CDR3 DNA reads as TGTGCCAGCAGTTTAGGACAGGGGAGGTCTCCAATGGCCAAAAACATTCAGTACTTC. V is TRBV12-3 or TRBV12-4 and J is TRBJ2-4; 8 nucleotides align to TRBD1. Trimming at V came to 1 base and at J to 1 base, leaving 12 bases not matched to a gene. CDR3 length: 19 amino acids.

This clonotype appeared many times. The genes are TRBV9 and TRBJ2-5, with D maybe TRBD2 (6 bases). Germline values: CDR1 SGDLS, CDR2 YYNGEE. CDR3 length equals 14 residues. V was clipped by 0 bases and J by 2 bases, with 8 bases between them. The CDR3 bases are TGTGCCAGCAGCGTAGACAGCGGGCAAGAGACCCAGTACTTC. It yields the protein CASSVDSGQETQYF.

This chain joins TRBV5-6 and TRBJ2-7; D tentatively reads TRBD1 or TRBD2 (5 bases each). V shed 5 bases and J shed 6 bases, with 9 bases lying between them. The CDR3 consists of 11 residues. The germline gives CDR1 SGHDT, CDR2 YYEEEE. CDR3 protein: CASRSGLEQYF. Here the CDR3 DNA reads TGTGCCAGCAGGTCGGGGCTCGAGCAGTACTTC.

This clonotype was recorded a few times. The chain recombines TRBV10-3 with TRBJ2-7, with TRBD1 matching over 9 bases. Germline lookup yields CDR1 ENHRY and CDR2 SYGVKD. The CDR3 runs to 16 residues. V dropped 4 bases and J dropped 3; count of bases not matched to a gene: 10. CDR3 amino acids: CAISGPEGQGHYEQYF. Here the CDR3 DNA reads TGTGCCATCAGTGGACCAGAGGGACAGGGTCACTACGAGCAGTACTTC.

This clonotype was found once. The chain employs TRBV6-1 and TRBJ1-1, with 7 bases lining up with TRBD1. The V segment lost 4 bases and the J segment 1 base; nucleotides outside the gene matches: 6. This CDR3 spans 15 amino acids. Germline lookup yields CDR1 MNHNS and CDR2 SASEGT. The CDR3 DNA follows: TGTGCCAGCAGTGGGACAGGAAGGGAGAACACTGAAGCTTTCTTT. Protein: CASSGTGRENTEAFF.

This clonotype was found a few times. The chain joins TRBV5-4 to TRBJ2-3; 11 bases align to TRBD2. The CDR3 runs 16 residues. Per germline, CDR1 SGHNT and CDR2 YYREEE (reference sequence). V gave up 3 bases and J gave up 2 bases; unmatched junction bases: 5. In DNA form, the CDR3 reads TGTGCCAGCAGCTCACTGACTAGCGGGAACACAGATACGCAGTATTTT. This sequence encodes CASSSLTSGNTDTQYF.

The chain has TRBV7-3 and TRBJ2-3; D unresolved. V lost 0 bases to trimming and J lost 2 bases, with 3 bases between them. This CDR3 is 13 amino acids long. CDR1 and CDR2 from the germline V gene are SGHTA and FQGTGA. Written as DNA, the CDR3 is TGTGCCAGCAGCTTAACCTACACAGATACGCAGTATTTT. Its translation: CASSLTYTDTQYF.

The chain uses TRBV5-5 and TRBJ2-1; 16 nucleotides align to TRBD2. The J segment lost 8 bases and the V segment lost 1 base, leaving 6 bases of the junction unmatched. From germline, CDR1 is SGHKS and CDR2 YYEKEE (reference sequence). This CDR3 is built from 17 residues. CDR3: CASSLTGTSGGAYEQFF. The CDR3 DNA follows: TGTGCCAGCAGCTTGACCGGGACTAGCGGGGGGGCATATGAGCAGTTCTTC.

In DNA form, the CDR3 reads TGTGCCAGCGCCCTTAGGGACACCCTGGTGGATACGCAGTATTTT. It is translated as CASALRDTLVDTQYF. V and J are TRBV7-2 and TRBJ2-3; TRBD1 might be the D (6 bases). This CDR3 is 15 amino acids long. V shed 8 bases and J shed 6 bases, with 21 bases lying between them. From germline, CDR1 is SGHTA and CDR2 FQGNSA.

This clonotype was seen only a few times. The chain recombines TRBV4-1 with TRBJ1-1; no reliable D call. The CDR3 totals 15 residues. Trimming pared 5 bases from V and 1 base from J, leaving 14 bases between. Germline V gene data show CDR1 as MGHRA and CDR2 as YSYEKL. CDR3 sequence: CASSVWAGANTEAFF. CDR3 DNA: TGCGCCAGCAGCGTATGGGCAGGAGCGAACACTGAAGCTTTCTTT.

The chain employs TRBV29-1 and TRBJ2-3; a possible D gene is TRBD2 (6 bases). Germline V CDR1 and CDR2: SQVTM, ANQGSEA. CDR3 size: 15 residues. V lost 1 base to trimming and J lost 1 base, with 12 bases between them. For the CDR3, the DNA is TGCAGCGTTGAAGTCGGCGGGGTGGGCACAGATACGCAGTATTTT. It codes for CSVEVGGVGTDTQYF.

This clonotype was found a few times. The V and J genes are TRBV6-5 and TRBJ1-1; D is perhaps TRBD1 (6 bases). V lost 7 bases, J lost 2 bases, and 17 bases lay in between. The CDR3 sequence is 15 residues long. From germline, CDR1 is MNHEY and CDR2 SVGAGI. CDR3 residues: CASIIQGEGNTEAFF. The CDR3 DNA reads TGTGCCAGCATAATACAGGGAGAGGGTAACACTGAAGCTTTCTTT.

This clonotype appeared a few times. The genes are TRBV7-3 and TRBJ2-1, with 11 nucleotides matching TRBD2. V was pared by 0 bases and J by 8 bases, with 6 bases of the junction left unmatched. Germline V CDR1 and CDR2: SGHTA, FQGTGA. The CDR3 covers 16 residues. The CDR3 sequence is CASSLTLAGGVHEQFF. CDR3 sequence (DNA): TGTGCCAGCAGCTTAACGCTAGCGGGGGGAGTTCATGAGCAGTTCTTC.

Only a few counts were recorded for this clonotype. This sequence joins TRBV7-3 and TRBJ1-5, with D uncertain. V lost 3 bases to trimming and J lost 5 bases, with 8 bases between them. The CDR3 covers 13 residues. Germline-derived CDR1 and CDR2 are SGHTA and FQGTGA. CDR3: CASSFSPDQPQHF. DNA of the CDR3: TGTGCCAGCAGCTTTAGCCCTGATCAGCCCCAGCATTTT. Variable domain in full (rest from reference TRBV7-3 and TRBJ1-5): GAGVSQTPSNKVTEKGKYVELRCDPISGHTALYWYRQSLGQGPEFLIYFQGTGAADDSGLPNDRFFAVRPEGSVSTLKIQRTERGDSAVYLCASSFSPDQPQHFGDGTRLSIL.

The CDR3, as DNA: TGTGCCAGCAGCTTGGGCCCCTGGGACAATCAGCCCCAGCATTTT. As protein: CASSLGPWDNQPQHF. The chain is built from TRBV7-2 and TRBJ1-5, with D hard to call. Trimming removed 3 bases from V and 3 bases from J, with 12 bases in between. The CDR3 is 15 amino acids. CDR1 is SGHTA and CDR2 is FQGNSA in the germline V gene.

This clonotype was counted a single time. V and J are TRBV12-3 or TRBV12-4 and TRBJ2-2, with a weak D call TRBD2 (6 bases). This CDR3 has 13 residues. V was cut by 5 bases and J by 6 bases, with 10 bases left in between. The CDR3 sequence: CASSIGTAGELFF. Written as DNA, the CDR3 is TGTGCCAGCAGTATCGGGACTGCCGGGGAGCTGTTTTTT.

This clonotype was observed a handful of times. The chain couples TRBV12-3 or TRBV12-4 to TRBJ1-3, with D tentatively TRBD1 (6 bases). V dropped 3 bases and J dropped 1 base, with 10 bases sitting between them. This CDR3 has 15 residues. For the CDR3, the DNA is TGTGCCAGCAGTTTGGTGGGGGCATCTGGAAACACCATATATTTT. It specifies CASSLVGASGNTIYF.

This clonotype was counted between two and nine times. The chain recombines TRBV12-3 or TRBV12-4 with TRBJ2-2, with D unclear. The CDR3 totals 12 residues. The V gene lost 3 bases and the J gene lost 6 bases, with 5 bases spanning the gap. The CDR3 bases are TGTGCCAGCAGTTTTAAGGCCGGGGAGCTGTTTTTT. Translating gives CASSFKAGELFF.

The rearrangement uses TRBV19 and TRBJ2-7; TRBD1 matches 10 bases. The CDR3 covers 15 residues. The germline gives CDR1 LNHDA, CDR2 SQIVND (reference sequence). Trimming took 4 bases from V and 2 from J; bases not matched to a gene: 5. The DNA of the CDR3 is TGTGCCAGTAGTACTGCCGGGACAGGGGCCTACGAGCAGTACTTC. It translates to CASSTAGTGAYEQYF.

The genes are TRBV5-8 and TRBJ1-2; the D is unclear. V was shortened by 0 bases and J by 2 bases, with 14 bases between the two germline ends. Per germline, CDR1 SGHTS and CDR2 YDEGEE. This CDR3 region has 16 residues. The CDR3 sequence: CASSLVPLGHNYGYTF. In DNA, the CDR3 is TGTGCCAGCAGCTTGGTTCCTTTGGGCCACAACTATGGCTACACCTTC. The whole variable domain, filled in from reference TRBV5-8 and TRBJ1-2, reads EAGVTQSPTHLIKTRGQQATLRCSPISGHTSVYWYQQALGLGLQFLLWYDEGEERNRGNFPPRFSGRQFPNYSSELNVNALELEDSALYLCASSLVPLGHNYGYTFGSGTRLTVV.

The rearrangement uses TRBV7-9 and TRBJ1-1; no reliable D call. V was cut by 1 base and J by 1 base, with 10 bases left in between. Germline-derived CDR1 and CDR2 are SEHNR and FQNEAQ (reference sequence). This CDR3 is built from 15 residues. The CDR3 reads CASSLGGGPNTEAFF. Written as DNA, the CDR3 is TGTGCCAGCAGCTTAGGAGGAGGGCCGAACACTGAAGCTTTCTTT.

Of note for this clonotype: A read error is possible here, since a much larger clone lies one base away. The chain carries TRBV6-5 and TRBJ2-3, with 8 bases that match TRBD2. This CDR3 comprises 14 residues. Germline loops: CDR1 MNHEY, CDR2 SVGAGI. Written as DNA, the CDR3 is TGTGACAGCAGTTGGACTAGCTTCACAGATACGCAGTATTTT. The encoded protein is CDSSWTSFTDTQYF.

This clonotype was picked up many times. The chain is built from TRBV24-1 and TRBJ2-5; D is ambiguous. V lost 4 bases and J 2 bases, leaving 13 bases between the germline ends. Germline CDR1 reads KGHDR; CDR2 reads SFDVKD. The CDR3 is 15 amino acids. In DNA, the CDR3 is TGTGCCACCAGTGACCCAAGACAATCTCAAGAGACCCAGTACTTC. Translating gives CATSDPRQSQETQYF.

This chain links TRBV19 with TRBJ2-1, with 12 bases identical to TRBD1. V was clipped by 3 bases and J by 4 bases; unmatched bases: 13. The CDR3 totals 19 residues. CDR1 is LNHDA and CDR2 is SQIVND in the germline V gene (reference sequence). The CDR3 bases are TGTGCCAGTAGTATTAGGGGACAGGGGGCGAGAACGAGATACAATGAGCAGTTCTTC. It specifies CASSIRGQGARTRYNEQFF. Based on the CDR3 plus reference TRBV19 and TRBJ2-1, the full variable domain is DGGITQSPKYLFRKEGQNVTLSCEQNLNHDAMYWYRQDPGQGLRLIYYSQIVNDFQKGDIAEGYSVSREKKESFPLTVTSAQKNPTAFYLCASSIRGQGARTRYNEQFFGPGTRLTVL.

The sample holds a few counts of this clonotype. The rearrangement uses TRBV20-1 and TRBJ2-1, with a tentative D call TRBD2 (5 bases). V was cut by 3 bases and J by 6 bases, with 12 bases left in between. This CDR3 is built from 13 residues. Germline CDR1 and CDR2: DFQATT and SNEGSKA (reference sequence). The CDR3 loop is CSARPGIPNEQFF. CDR3 DNA: TGCAGTGCTAGGCCGGGGATCCCCAATGAGCAGTTCTTC.